Listed here are 13 T cell receptor beta chains from one sample, sequenced in a study of long-term antiretroviral therapy in people with HIV (dated by TCRdb to between 2020 and 2023). The immunoSEQ hsTCRB v3.0 assay was used at survey level resolution to sequence the TRB variable region. The immuneACCESS repertoire file appears here via TCRdb, limited to in-frame rearrangements. These files lack a portion of the clones; in checked studies, under half of the deficit traces to unresolved V genes, and the cause of the others is not known. This sample gives some 25,000 clones in total; 65% to 90% of them show up just once. About a sixth of the sample goes to the ten largest clones. The sample consisted of unsorted PBMCs, taken 1.2 years after starting antiretroviral therapy. Receptor source: a man aged 45-65 years with HIV.

V gene TRBV7-9 combines with J gene TRBJ1-1; 11 bases map to TRBD1. The germline CDR1 and CDR2 sequences are SEHNR and FQNEAQ (reference sequence). The CDR3 contains 15 residues. Trimming removed 3 bases from V and 4 bases from J; junction bases left unmatched: 4. The CDR3 spells CASSFTGQGATEAFF. DNA of the CDR3: TGTGCCAGCAGCTTCACCGGACAGGGGGCCACTGAAGCTTTCTTT.

This clone was found a few times. CDR3 in DNA: TGTGCCAGCAGCTTTTATGAGGGATACTATGGCTACACCTTC. This gives the protein CASSFYEGYYGYTF. This rearrangement joins TRBV7-9 to TRBJ1-2; D is unresolved. Trimming removed 3 bases from V and 3 bases from J, with 11 bases in between. This CDR3 spans 14 amino acids. Germline-derived CDR1 and CDR2 are SEHNR and FQNEAQ (reference sequence).

The chain couples TRBV19 to TRBJ1-2; D gene ambiguous. CDR1 LNHDA and CDR2 SQIVND come from the germline V gene (reference sequence). The CDR3 covers 16 residues. V shed 6 bases and J shed 5 bases, with 22 bases lying between them. This chain's CDR3 is CASRMKTWDMGYGYTF. The CDR3 coding sequence is TGTGCCAGTAGGATGAAGACGTGGGATATGGGGTATGGCTACACCTTC.

The V call is TRBV27, the J call TRBJ2-7; maybe TRBD2 (6 bases). V gave up 3 bases and J gave up 2 bases, with 8 bases separating them. The CDR3 is made up of 13 amino acids. CDR1 and CDR2 from the germline V gene are MNHEY and SMNVEV (reference sequence). This CDR3 reads CASSLGLPYEQYF. The CDR3 region has the DNA TGTGCCAGCAGTTTGGGACTTCCCTACGAGCAGTACTTC.

This clone has a handful of counts. The chain links TRBV5-1 to TRBJ1-2, with D perhaps TRBD1 (5 bases). V dropped 4 bases and J dropped 0 bases, with 10 bases sitting between them. The CDR3 sequence is 14 residues long. Germline lookup yields CDR1 SGHRS and CDR2 YFSETQ. CDR3 residues: CASSLQESNYGYTF. DNA for the CDR3: TGCGCCAGCAGCCTACAGGAATCTAACTATGGCTACACCTTC.

The chain employs TRBV5-4 and TRBJ1-1, with 7 nucleotides matching TRBD1. The CDR3 extends over 16 amino acids. The V gene's germline CDR1 is SGHNT and CDR2 YYREEE (reference sequence). Losses at the gene ends were 4 bases for V and 0 bases for J; bases not matched to a gene: 9. CDR3 DNA sequence: TGTGCCAGCAGCCCCTGGACAGGATCGATGAACACTGAAGCTTTCTTT. Residues: CASSPWTGSMNTEAFF.

The chain recombines TRBV7-3 with TRBJ2-3; D is possibly TRBD1 (6 bases). CDR1 and CDR2 from the germline V gene are SGHTA and FQGTGA. Trimming left V 0 bases short and J 5 bases short, with 9 bases between. The CDR3 contains 14 residues. The CDR3 sequence: CASSLTGHRDTQYF. The CDR3 DNA reads TGTGCCAGCAGCTTAACGGGACATCGAGATACGCAGTATTTT.

The V and J genes are TRBV13 and TRBJ2-5; D perhaps matches TRBD1 (6 bases). The J call may be mistaken, given a closer DNA end match to TRBJ2-7. The germline V gene encodes CDR1 PRHDT and CDR2 FYEKMQ (reference sequence). CDR3 size: 14 residues. The CDR3 loop is CASSPRGRDYEQYF. The CDR3 region has the DNA TGTGCCAGCAGCCCCAGGGGCCGAGACTACGAGCAGTACTTC.

The chain couples TRBV7-2 to TRBJ2-7; D is uncertain. CDR3 length: 15 amino acids. V lost 0 bases and J 2 bases, leaving 11 bases between the germline ends. Per the germline V gene, CDR1 is SGHTA and CDR2 is FQGNSA. For the CDR3, the DNA is TGTGCCAGCAGCTTAGCTTCCCAGGTAGCCTACGAGCAGTACTTC. Translation gives CASSLASQVAYEQYF.

The chain has TRBV4-3 and TRBJ2-5; a possible D gene is TRBD1 (6 bases). The CDR3 is 17 amino acids. Germline values: CDR1 LGHNA, CDR2 YSLEER. Trimming took off 0 bases at V and 1 base at J, with 15 bases between the two ends. CDR3 amino acids: CASSQDIAGGFQETQYF. The DNA for the CDR3 is TGCGCCAGCAGCCAAGATATCGCTGGGGGCTTCCAAGAGACCCAGTACTTC.

CDR3 sequence: CASSLGSEGGQPQHF. CDR3 nucleotides: TGTGCCAGCAGCTTGGGATCGGAAGGGGGTCAGCCCCAGCATTTT. This chain joins TRBV5-6 and TRBJ1-5; D might be TRBD1 (6 bases). Germline V gene sequence: CDR1 SGHDT, CDR2 YYEEEE. This CDR3 has 15 residues. Trimming shortened V by 0 bases and J by 6 bases, and 13 bases separated the two germline ends. Variable domain in full (rest from reference TRBV5-6 and TRBJ1-5): DAGVTQSPTHLIKTRGQQVTLRCSPKSGHDTVSWYQQALGQGPQFIFQYYEEEERQRGNFPDRFSGHQFPNYSSELNVNALLLGDSALYLCASSLGSEGGQPQHFGDGTRLSIL.

The chain is built from TRBV18 and TRBJ1-2, with a possible D match to TRBD1 (6 bases). With 3 bases removed from V and 5 bases from J, the gap between germline ends came to 13 bases. Germline V CDR1 and CDR2: KGHSH, LQKENI. The CDR3 loop spans 14 amino acids. Here the CDR3 DNA reads TGTGCCAGCTCACCCCTGGACAGCCTTTATGGCTACACCTTC. This encodes CASSPLDSLYGYTF.

The rearrangement joins TRBV11-3 to TRBJ1-2, with D perhaps matching TRBD1 (5 bases). There are 16 residues in the CDR3. Trimming left V 3 bases short and J 3 bases short, with 17 bases between. Germline CDR1 is SGHNT and CDR2 is YENEEA. This chain's CDR3 is CASSFYQGAPDYGYTF. The DNA of the CDR3 is TGTGCCAGCAGCTTTTATCAGGGAGCACCGGACTATGGCTACACCTTC.